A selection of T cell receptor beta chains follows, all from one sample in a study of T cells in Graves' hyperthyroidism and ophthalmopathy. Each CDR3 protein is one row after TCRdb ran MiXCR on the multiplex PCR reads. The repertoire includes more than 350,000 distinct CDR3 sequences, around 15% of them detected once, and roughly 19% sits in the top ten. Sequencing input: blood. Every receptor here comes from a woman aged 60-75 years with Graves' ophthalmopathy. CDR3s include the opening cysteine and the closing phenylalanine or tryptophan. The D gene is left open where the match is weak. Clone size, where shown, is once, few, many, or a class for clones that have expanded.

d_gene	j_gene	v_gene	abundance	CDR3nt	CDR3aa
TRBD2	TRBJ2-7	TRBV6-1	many	TGTGCCAGCAGGGAGGGGGTAGCGGGAGACCGGTACGAGCAGTACTTC	CASREGVAGDRYEQYF
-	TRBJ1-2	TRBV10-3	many	TGTGCCATCAGTGAGATTGGACCGCGCGGTGGCTACACCTTC	CAISEIGPRGGYTF
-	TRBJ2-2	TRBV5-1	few	TGCGCCAGCAGCTCGGACCCTTACACCGGGGAGCTGTTTTTT	CASSSDPYTGELFF
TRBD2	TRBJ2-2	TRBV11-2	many	TGTGCCAGCAGCTTACAGGTCGGCTCGCGGGAGTCCGGGGAGCTGTTTTTT	CASSLQVGSRESGELFF
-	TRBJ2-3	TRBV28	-	TGTGCCGGATCCCCAGGAGCCCGAGACACAGATACGCAGTATTTT	CAGSPGARDTDTQYF
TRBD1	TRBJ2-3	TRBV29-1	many	TGCAGCGTTGTCGCAGGGGGCCGAGCCAGCACAGATACGCAGTATTTT	CSVVAGGRASTDTQYF
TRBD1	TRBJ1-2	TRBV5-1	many	TGCGCCAGCAGCGTTGGGGGGACAGGGGTCCATGGCTACACCTTC	CASSVGGTGVHGYTF
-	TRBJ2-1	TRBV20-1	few	TGCAGTGCTGCCCGTAGGGATGAGCAGTTCTTC	CSAARRDEQFF
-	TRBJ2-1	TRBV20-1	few	TGCAGTGCTAGAGATCTGGAGGGAGCAGGCCATGAGCAGTTCTTC	CSARDLEGAGHEQFF
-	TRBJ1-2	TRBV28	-	TGTGCCACCAGCAATGGGTATGGCTACACCTTC	CATSNGYGYTF
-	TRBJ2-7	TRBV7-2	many	TGTGCCAGCAGCTTAAATAGAGGGGGACTTTCCTACGAGCAGTACTTC	CASSLNRGGLSYEQYF
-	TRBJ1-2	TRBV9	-	TGTGCCAGCAGCCCGGGGGACTCCCCTAACTATGGCTACACCTTC	CASSPGDSPNYGYTF
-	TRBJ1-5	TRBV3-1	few	TGTGCCAGCAGCCAGACGGATCAAGGGCCCCAGCATTTT	CASSQTDQGPQHF
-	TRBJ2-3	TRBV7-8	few	TGTGCCAGCAGCCCGGCAGGGAGGGATACGCAGTATTTT	CASSPAGRDTQYF
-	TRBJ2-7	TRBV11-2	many	TGTGCCAGCAGCTTAGGGCCTTCCGAGCAGTACTTC	CASSLGPSEQYF
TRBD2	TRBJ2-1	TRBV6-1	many	TGTGCCAGCAGTTTCATAGGGACTAGCGGAAACTACAATGAGCAGTTCTTC	CASSFIGTSGNYNEQFF
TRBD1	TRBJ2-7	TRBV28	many	TGTGCCAGCACCTCCCGGGACAGGGGAGACCCCTACGAGCAGTACTTC	CASTSRDRGDPYEQYF
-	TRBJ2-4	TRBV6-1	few	TGTGCCAGCAGTCCACCGGGAACTCAGTACTTC	CASSPPGTQYF
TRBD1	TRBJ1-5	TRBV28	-	TGTGCCAGCACCGTACAGGGGTTTAGCAATCAGCCCCAGCATTTT	CASTVQGFSNQPQHF
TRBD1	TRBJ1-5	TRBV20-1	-	TGCAGTGCTAGAGGCGGACAGGGGGCGGCACAGCCCCAGCATTTT	CSARGGQGAAQPQHF
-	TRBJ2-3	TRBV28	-	TGTGCCAGCTGGGGGGTAGGAGATACGCAGTATTTT	CASWGVGDTQYF
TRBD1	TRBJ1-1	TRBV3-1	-	TGTGCCAGCAGCCTCAAGGGACGACAGGGGGAAGCTGAAGCTTTCTTT	CASSLKGRQGEAEAFF
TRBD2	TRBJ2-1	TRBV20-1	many	TGCAGTGCTCCTCCCCCGGCGGGAGCGGGAGTTCCCTACAATGAGCAGTTCTTC	CSAPPPAGAGVPYNEQFF
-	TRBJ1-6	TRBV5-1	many	TGCGCCAGCAGCTTGGACAATTCACCCCTCCACTTT	CASSLDNSPLHF
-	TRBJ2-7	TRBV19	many	TGTGCCAGCAGCATCAGCGGCTCCTACGAGCAGTACTTC	CASSISGSYEQYF
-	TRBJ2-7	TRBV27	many	TGTGCCAGCAGAGTGGCAGCGAGCCACGAGCAGTACTTC	CASRVAASHEQYF
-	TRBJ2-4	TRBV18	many	TGTGCCAGCTCACCTAGCACCTCGCGGGACATTCAGTACTTC	CASSPSTSRDIQYF
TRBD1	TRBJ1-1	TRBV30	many	TGTGCCTGGATAAGGGGGCTGGAGAACACTGAAGCTTTCTTT	CAWIRGLENTEAFF
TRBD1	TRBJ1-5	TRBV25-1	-	TGTGCCAGCTCCGGGACAGGATTCGAACAGCCCCAGCATTTT	CASSGTGFEQPQHF
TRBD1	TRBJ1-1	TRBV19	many	TGTGCCACCGAACAGGGGTCTGAAGCTTTCTTT	CATEQGSEAFF
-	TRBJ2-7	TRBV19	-	TGTGCCAGTAGTCAACGGACAGCCCATGTCGGTATCCACGAGCAGTACTTC	CASSQRTAHVGIHEQYF
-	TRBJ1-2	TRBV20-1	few	TGCAGTGCCCTTTACAGGGAAAAGGACTACACCTTC	CSALYREKDYTF
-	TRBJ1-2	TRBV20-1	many	TGCAGTGCTCACGACACCCGTGGCTATGGCTACACCTTC	CSAHDTRGYGYTF
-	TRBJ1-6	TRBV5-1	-	TGCGCCAGCAGCTTGAAGGGAGGAGGAGGGTCCCTCCACTTT	CASSLKGGGGSLHF
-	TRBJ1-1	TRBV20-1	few	TGCAGTGCCCCAACTAACACTGAAGCTTTCTTT	CSAPTNTEAFF
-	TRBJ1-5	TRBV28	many	TGTGCCAGCAGGTTAAAGCGGGCAGTTAGCAATCAGCCCCAGCATTTT	CASRLKRAVSNQPQHF
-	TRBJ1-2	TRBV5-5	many	TGTGCCAGCAGACCCCGCGACTATGGCTACACCTTC	CASRPRDYGYTF
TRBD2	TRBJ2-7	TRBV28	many	TGTGCCAGCAGCCCAGGCGGAAGCGGGAGGTGGTACGAGCAGTACTTC	CASSPGGSGRWYEQYF
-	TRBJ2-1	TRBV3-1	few	TGTGCCAGCAGAGGAGCCACCAACAATGAGCAGTTCTTC	CASRGATNNEQFF
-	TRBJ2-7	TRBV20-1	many	TGCAGTGCTAGATCGGGGAACGAGCAGTACTTC	CSARSGNEQYF
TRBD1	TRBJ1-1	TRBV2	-	TGTGCCAGCACCTGGGACAGTTCGGCGGACGCTTTCTTT	CASTWDSSADAFF
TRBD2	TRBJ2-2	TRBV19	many	TGTGCCAGTAGCTCGGGACTAGCGGTTGCAGGGGAGCTGTTTTTT	CASSSGLAVAGELFF
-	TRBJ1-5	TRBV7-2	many	TGTGCCAGCAGCTTATCCCCAGGGTATCAGCCCCAGCATTTT	CASSLSPGYQPQHF
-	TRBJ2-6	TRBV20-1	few	TGCAGTGCTAGAGATGCCCTAGGCGGGGCCAACGTCCTGACTTTC	CSARDALGGANVLTF
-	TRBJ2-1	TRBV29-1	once	TGCAGCGTGGAGGGACAGCATGGGGGCAATGAGCAGTTCTTC	CSVEGQHGGNEQFF
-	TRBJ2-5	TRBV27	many	TGTGCCAGCAGTTTGGGGGCCTGGCAAGAGACCCAGTACTTC	CASSLGAWQETQYF
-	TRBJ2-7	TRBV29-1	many	TGCAGCGTTGTCCCGGGAGCACACTTGGACGAGCAGTACTTC	CSVVPGAHLDEQYF
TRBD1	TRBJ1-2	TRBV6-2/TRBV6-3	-	TGTGCCACTGGGGTGGGGACAGGGGGCTATGGCTACACCTTC	CATGVGTGGYGYTF
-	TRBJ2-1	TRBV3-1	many	TGTGCCAGCAGCCCTACCGGGACTGCAGCGTTCTTC	CASSPTGTAAFF
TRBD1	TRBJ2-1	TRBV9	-	TGTGCCAGCGGGGGGACAGGGGGGAATGAGCAGTTCTTC	CASGGTGGNEQFF
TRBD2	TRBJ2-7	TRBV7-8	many	TGTGCCAGCAGCTTAGGGACTAGCGGGAGTTACTACGAGCAGTACTTC	CASSLGTSGSYYEQYF
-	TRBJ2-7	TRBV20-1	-	TGCAGTGCTACGCGACCCCGAGGGCGGAGGAGCTCCTACGAGCAGTACTTC	CSATRPRGRRSSYEQYF
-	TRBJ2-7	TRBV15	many	TGTGCCACCAGCAGAGAGAGGGACGTCTCCTACGAGCAGTACTTC	CATSRERDVSYEQYF
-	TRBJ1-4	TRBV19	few	TGTGCCAGTTCTACAGGAGGGGGGCAAGGTGAAAAACTGTTTTTT	CASSTGGGQGEKLFF
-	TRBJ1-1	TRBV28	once	TGTGCCAGCAGTTCCCCGACGCCGGAAGCTTTCTTT	CASSSPTPEAFF